Listed here are 9 T cell receptor beta chains from one sample, sequenced in a study of blood T cell repertoires in COVID-19. TCRdb's table, derived via immunoSEQ multiplex PCR, lists solely in-frame clones and lacks some. This table has about 61,000 clones, 91% appearing once. The sequencing sample was made of peripheral blood. All receptors derive from a human donor in a cohort sampled during active COVID-19.

The chain joins TRBV3-1 (or the pseudogene TRBV3-2) to TRBJ2-1, with 7 bases aligning to TRBD2. The CDR3 totals 15 residues. Germline loops: CDR1 LGHDT, CDR2 YNNKEL (reference sequence). V lost 4 bases, J lost 4 bases, and 7 bases stayed unmatched. The CDR3 loop reads CASSLGLEGYNEQFF. Written as DNA, the CDR3 is TGTGCCAGCAGCCTCGGACTAGAGGGTTACAATGAGCAGTTCTTC.

The genes are TRBV9 and TRBJ2-2; 10 nucleotides match TRBD1. The CDR3 consists of 16 residues. CDR1 is SGDLS, CDR2 YYNGEE, per germline. Trimming cost V 4 bases and J 5 bases; bases outside gene matches: 8. The CDR3 DNA reads TGTGCCAGCAGCCCCTTGGGGACAGGGGTTACCGGGGAGCTGTTTTTT. This sequence encodes CASSPLGTGVTGELFF.

A word on this clone: An end of the junction does not agree with germline; a read error may underlie this. Other DNA sequences of this sample code for an identical CDR3. The V gene is TRBV6-2 or TRBV6-3, the J gene TRBJ2-5; 11 nucleotides line up with TRBD1. The CDR3 contains 17 residues. The germline gives CDR1 MNHEY, CDR2 SVGEGT. CDR3 region: CASSIYGTGGYQETQYF. CDR3 coding DNA: TGTGCCAGCAGTATCTACGGGACAGGGGGGTACCAAGAGACCCAATACTTC.

The V and J genes are TRBV28 and TRBJ1-4; D unresolved. Germline V gene sequence: CDR1 MDHEN, CDR2 SYDVKM. The CDR3 has 13 amino acids. The germline V and J ends were trimmed by 3 bases and 5 bases, with 7 bases remaining between them. The CDR3 loop reads CASSFLQNEKLFF. CDR3 bases: TGTGCCAGCAGTTTTCTGCAGAATGAAAAACTGTTTTTT.

This clone was observed a few times. The chain recombines TRBV2 with TRBJ2-7; TRBD1 is a possible D gene (6 bases). V was cut by 3 bases and J by 2 bases, with 14 bases left in between. CDR1 is SNHLY and CDR2 is FYNNEI in the germline V gene. The CDR3 extends over 15 amino acids. This chain's CDR3 is CASSDSAGATYEQYF. CDR3 in DNA: TGTGCCAGCAGTGACTCGGCAGGGGCTACCTACGAGCAGTACTTC.

J is TRBJ2-7 and V is TRBV18; D is unresolved. The germline V gene has CDR1 KGHSH and CDR2 LQKENI. The CDR3 totals 15 residues. The V and J ends lost 2 bases and 0 bases respectively, with 11 bases between them. The CDR3 DNA reads TGTGCCAGCTCACCAGCGACTGGTATCTCCTACGAGCAGTACTTC. Residues: CASSPATGISYEQYF.

This rearrangement joins TRBV5-1 to TRBJ2-3; 12 bases match TRBD2. The ends lost 4 bases at V and 0 bases at J; junction bases unmatched: 3. Per the germline V gene, CDR1 is SGHRS and CDR2 is YFSETQ. The CDR3 consists of 16 residues. In DNA, the CDR3 is TGCGCCAGCAGCCCCGGACTAGCGGGGAGCACAGATACGCAGTATTTT. It yields the protein CASSPGLAGSTDTQYF. Using reference TRBV5-1 and TRBJ2-3 for the parts outside the CDR3, the full variable domain is KAGVTQTPRYLIKTRGQQVTLSCSPISGHRSVSWYQQTPGQGLQFLFEYFSETQRNKGNFPGRFSGRQFSNSRSEMNVSTLELGDSALYLCASSPGLAGSTDTQYFGPGTRLTVL.

The gene calls are TRBV6-6 and TRBJ1-5; D unresolved. This CDR3 contains 13 residues. Trimming cost V 2 bases and J 7 bases, with 9 bases left between them. The germline V gene has CDR1 MNHNY and CDR2 SVGAGI (reference sequence). CDR3 protein: CASSYTTGQPQHF. The CDR3 DNA reads TGTGCCAGCAGTTACACCACGGGGCAGCCCCAGCATTTT.

The chain is built from TRBV7-2 and TRBJ1-2; 12 bases match TRBD1. V lost 1 base, J lost 8 bases, and 5 bases stayed unmatched. CDR3 length: 15 amino acids. Germline V gene sequence: CDR1 SGHTA, CDR2 FQGNSA. Here the CDR3 DNA reads TGTGCCAGCAGCTTAGGGGGACAGGGGGCAAAGGGCTACACCTTC. Encoded protein: CASSLGGQGAKGYTF.